Below, 17 T cell receptor beta chains from the same sample are listed, as sequenced in a study of CD8 T cells in ankylosing spondylitis. TCRdb reprocessed the 5' RACE reads with MiXCR, giving one entry per CDR3 protein. Here the sample spans around 250,000 distinct CDR3 sequences, over 8.5% being singletons. The sequencing sample was made of blood, either unsorted or a sorted T cell fraction (not recorded which). The receptors stem from a male donor with ankylosing spondylitis or in good health (not recorded which).

This clonotype is a singleton in its sample. Just one base apart from a much larger clone, this may be a read error. V usage is TRBV20-1 and J usage is TRBJ2-7; 12 bases align to TRBD2. The germline gives CDR1 DFQATT, CDR2 SNEGSKA (reference sequence). The CDR3 spans 17 residues. After removal of 4 bases from V and 1 base from J, the junction contained 11 bases not matched to a gene. The CDR3 protein is CSATSGRAFMGSYEQYF. The CDR3 DNA reads TGCAGTGCTACTAGCGGGAGGGCCTTTATGGGGTCCTACGAGCAGTACTTC.

The sample holds many counts of this clonotype. The V gene is TRBV27, the J gene TRBJ2-7; TRBD2 might be the D (5 bases). V lost 10 bases, J lost 0 bases, and 16 bases lay in between. Germline V gene data show CDR1 as MNHEY and CDR2 as SMNVEV (reference sequence). The CDR3 spans 14 residues. CDR3 sequence: CATTPPGNSYEQYF. CDR3 sequence (DNA): TGTGCCACCACGCCCCCGGGGAACTCCTACGAGCAGTACTTC.

This clonotype was seen ten or more times. J is TRBJ2-2 and V is TRBV29-1; D is possibly TRBD2 (6 bases). Germline loops: CDR1 SQVTM, CDR2 ANQGSEA. CDR3 length equals 14 residues. Trimming stripped 4 bases from V and 6 bases from J, with 15 bases between. The chain's CDR3 is CSVGQTTSSGELFF. The CDR3 DNA reads TGCAGCGTTGGCCAAACGACTAGTTCCGGGGAGCTGTTTTTT.

The chain uses TRBV7-2 and TRBJ2-7; 7 nucleotides match TRBD1. V was clipped by 5 bases and J by 0 bases; unmatched bases: 4. Per germline, CDR1 SGHTA and CDR2 FQGNSA. The CDR3 sequence is 14 residues long. CDR3 protein: CASSRQGYSYEQYF. CDR3 nucleotide sequence: TGTGCCAGCAGCCGACAGGGATACTCCTACGAGCAGTACTTC.

This clonotype was counted many times. The V gene is TRBV27, the J gene TRBJ1-2; perhaps TRBD1 as D (5 bases). The CDR3 spans 12 residues. Deletions cut 4 bases from V and 7 bases from J, with 10 bases between. The germline V gene encodes CDR1 MNHEY and CDR2 SMNVEV (reference sequence). The DNA of the CDR3 is TGTGCCAGCAGTTCAGGGTATGGTGGCTACACCTTC. Protein product: CASSSGYGGYTF.

This clonotype has ten or more counts. The chain employs TRBV28 and TRBJ1-1; D perhaps matches TRBD1 (5 bases). CDR1 MDHEN and CDR2 SYDVKM come from the germline V gene. The CDR3 runs to 15 residues. V lost 7 bases and J 1 base, leaving 16 bases between the germline ends. CDR3 residues: CASTLTGGSNTEAFF. The CDR3 DNA reads TGTGCCAGCACGTTAACGGGGGGGTCGAACACTGAAGCTTTCTTT.

This clonotype was found many times. This chain uses TRBV6-6 with TRBJ2-7; TRBD2 might be the D (5 bases). CDR3 length: 13 amino acids. Trimming stripped 10 bases from V and 3 bases from J, with 16 bases between. The V gene's germline CDR1 is MNHNY and CDR2 SVGAGI (reference sequence). The chain's CDR3 is CATQEGTDYEQYF. CDR3 coding DNA: TGTGCCACTCAAGAGGGAACGGACTACGAGCAGTACTTC.

This clonotype was recorded at least ten times. The V and J genes are TRBV12-3 or TRBV12-4 and TRBJ1-2, with 8 bases matching TRBD1. CDR3 length equals 14 residues. V trimming: 5 bases; J trimming: 5 bases; junction bases outside the gene matches: 7. The CDR3 region is CASSAQTGEYGYTF. In nucleotides, the CDR3 is TGTGCCAGCAGTGCACAGACAGGGGAGTATGGCTACACCTTC.

The table lists this clonotype with many counts. This chain connects TRBV12-3 or TRBV12-4 to TRBJ1-2, with D unresolved. Deletions cut 6 bases from V and 7 bases from J, with 18 bases between. The CDR3 contains 14 residues. The CDR3 reads CASRIPGSGGGYTF. CDR3 coding DNA: TGTGCCAGCAGGATTCCTGGGTCCGGTGGTGGCTACACCTTC.

In DNA, the CDR3 is TGTGCCAGCAGCTCCCCAGGGGCCGTGGGCAATCAGCCCCAGCATTTT. Translated, it gives CASSSPGAVGNQPQHF. The V and J genes are TRBV7-9 and TRBJ1-5, with TRBD1 as a possible D gene (6 bases). The germline gives CDR1 SEHNR, CDR2 FQNEAQ (reference sequence). CDR3 length equals 16 residues. Trimming shortened V by 4 bases and J by 2 bases, and 15 bases separated the two germline ends. Using reference TRBV7-9 and TRBJ1-5 for the parts outside the CDR3, the full variable domain is DTGVSQNPRHKITKRGQNVTFRCDPISEHNRLYWYRQTLGQGPEFLTYFQNEAQLEKSRLLSDRFSAERPKGSFSTLEIQRTEQGDSAMYLCASSSPGAVGNQPQHFGDGTRLSIL.

This clonotype has at least ten counts. V is TRBV7-6 and J is TRBJ2-3; 9 bases match TRBD2. V gave up 5 bases and J gave up 3 bases; unmatched junction bases: 12. Looked up from germline, CDR1 is SGHVS and CDR2 is FNYEAQ. CDR3 length: 17 amino acids. The CDR3 reads CASSIGGSGGSTDTQYF. The CDR3 nucleotides are TGTGCCAGCAGCATAGGGGGTAGCGGGGGATCAACAGATACGCAGTATTTT.

The chain couples TRBV10-3 to TRBJ2-1; TRBD2 is a possible D gene (6 bases). Germline lookup yields CDR1 ENHRY and CDR2 SYGVKD. Trimming cost V 0 bases and J 2 bases, with 8 bases left between them. This CDR3 region has 15 residues. Written as DNA, the CDR3 is TGTGCCATCAGTGAGTCTGGGGAGGCCTACAATGAGCAGTTCTTC. It translates to CAISESGEAYNEQFF.

This clonotype was recorded a few times. This CDR3 reads CASSLMGHLQETQYF. The DNA for the CDR3 is TGTGCCAGCAGCTTAATGGGACATCTCCAAGAGACCCAGTACTTC. The gene calls are TRBV7-3 and TRBJ2-5, with D maybe TRBD1 (6 bases). The CDR3 length is 15 residues. Germline CDR1 and CDR2: SGHTA and FQGTGA. Trimming shortened V by 1 base and J by 1 base, and 10 bases separated the two germline ends. Full variable domain (remainder filled in from reference TRBV7-3 and TRBJ2-5): GAGVSQTPSNKVTEKGKYVELRCDPISGHTALYWYRQSLGQGPEFLIYFQGTGAADDSGLPNDRFFAVRPEGSVSTLKIQRTERGDSAVYLCASSLMGHLQETQYFGPGTRLLVL.

This clonotype showed up many times. The V and J genes are TRBV10-3 and TRBJ1-2; D is ambiguous. The germline CDR1 and CDR2 sequences are ENHRY and SYGVKD. Trimming left V 0 bases short and J 8 bases short, with 10 bases between. The length of the CDR3 is 13 residues. The CDR3 region is CAISESSGNGYTF. Written as DNA, the CDR3 is TGTGCCATCAGTGAGTCGAGCGGGAACGGCTACACCTTC.

This clonotype was counted at least ten times. CDR3 region: CASSSGVLDFFASEQFF. The CDR3 region has the DNA TGTGCCAGCAGCTCGGGGGTCCTGGACTTTTTTGCAAGTGAGCAGTTCTTC. The chain carries TRBV9 and TRBJ2-1, with D possibly matching TRBD2 (6 bases). Trimming removed 4 bases at V and 9 bases at J, with 26 bases between. The CDR3 totals 17 residues. CDR1 is SGDLS and CDR2 is YYNGEE in the germline V gene.

This clonotype was counted at least ten times. CDR3 nucleotides: TGTGCCAGCAGCTTAGTTCGGCTAGTCCACAATGAGCAGTTCTTC. Its protein product is CASSLVRLVHNEQFF. The chain recombines TRBV11-2 with TRBJ2-1; no definite D call. Trimming cost V 1 base and J 5 bases, with 12 bases left between them. The CDR3 covers 15 residues. Germline lookup yields CDR1 SGHAT and CDR2 FQNNGV.

Ten or more counts support this clonotype. The chain has TRBV5-1 and TRBJ1-1; TRBD1 might be the D (5 bases). Germline V lookup: CDR1 SGHRS, CDR2 YFSETQ. The CDR3 extends over 15 amino acids. V was shortened by 4 bases and J by 5 bases, with 18 bases between the two germline ends. CDR3 in amino acids: CASSRQGSGLTEAFF. The CDR3 nucleotides read TGCGCCAGCAGCCGCCAGGGATCAGGGTTAACTGAAGCTTTCTTT.